This TCR beta chain was profiled in a study of T cell responses to AZD1222 COVID-19 vaccine. In the study overall: Second-dose recipients at about 4 or about 12 weeks were treated as one pooled group.

General observations from the study: The peak T cell response came first, and repertoires were sampled only after it. The reported proportion of spike-specific TCRs targeting unmutated variant regions was nearly half. The CD4 TCRs associated with vaccination extended across spike and predominated at 160-218 and 743-854.

As regards this clone: The antigen is undetermined.

The method was immunoSEQ multiplex PCR; TCRdb's version includes in-frame clones alone and lacks a portion of them. The table shows over 150,000 clones, with approximately 92% occurring only once. Sample: peripheral blood, taken on day 0 of AZD1222 vaccination. The TCR was taken from an adult in good health.

In DNA form, the CDR3 reads TGCGCCAGCAGCCAAGATAAACAGGGGTGGACTGAAGCTTTCTTT. This translates into CASSQDKQGWTEAFF. The chain couples TRBV4-1 to TRBJ1-1; 7 bases agree with TRBD1. Germline CDR1 MGHRA, CDR2 YSYEKL. CDR3 size: 15 residues. V shed 0 bases, J shed 5 bases, and the junction held 6 bases outside the gene matches.